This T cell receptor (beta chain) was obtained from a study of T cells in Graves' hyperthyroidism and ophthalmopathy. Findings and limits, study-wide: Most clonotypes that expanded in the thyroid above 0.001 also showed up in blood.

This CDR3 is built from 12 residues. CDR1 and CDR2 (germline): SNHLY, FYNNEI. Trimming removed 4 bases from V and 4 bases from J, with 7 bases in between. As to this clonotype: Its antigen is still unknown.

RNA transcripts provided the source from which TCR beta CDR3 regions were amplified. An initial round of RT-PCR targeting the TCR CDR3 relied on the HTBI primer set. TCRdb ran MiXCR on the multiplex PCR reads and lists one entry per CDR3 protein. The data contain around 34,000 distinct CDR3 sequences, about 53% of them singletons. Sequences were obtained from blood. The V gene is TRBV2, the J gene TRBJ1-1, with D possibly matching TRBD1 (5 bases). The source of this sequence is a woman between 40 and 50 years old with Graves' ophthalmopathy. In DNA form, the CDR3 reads TGTGCCAGCAGTGCCGGGGGCACTGAAGCTTTCTTT. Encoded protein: CASSAGGTEAFF.